Listed here are 21 T cell receptor beta chains from one sample, sequenced in a study of T cells in Graves' hyperthyroidism and ophthalmopathy. TCR beta CDR3 region amplification was performed from RNA transcripts. Researchers ran a first-round RT-PCR on the TCR CDR3 using the HTBI primer set. Each CDR3 protein gets one entry after TCRdb re-called the multiplex PCR reads with MiXCR. The data contain 250,000 to 300,000 distinct CDR3 sequences, less than 20% of them singletons. Sequenced material: blood. Receptors were obtained from a man aged 45-65 years with Graves' ophthalmopathy.

This clonotype was detected a few times. V gene TRBV7-6 combines with J gene TRBJ2-3, with D possibly matching TRBD2 (6 bases). In germline, CDR1 is SGHVS, CDR2 FNYEAQ. CDR3 length equals 17 residues. Trimming left V 1 base short and J 0 bases short, with 14 bases between. CDR3 in amino acids: CASSLVGDFSSTDTQYF. CDR3 bases: TGTGCCAGCAGCTTAGTAGGGGACTTCTCTAGCACAGATACGCAGTATTTT.

There are a few counts of this clonotype. V and J are TRBV11-2 and TRBJ1-4; D unresolved. CDR1 and CDR2 (germline): SGHAT, FQNNGV. The CDR3 length is 12 residues. The germline V and J ends were trimmed by 4 bases and 8 bases, with 8 bases remaining between them. CDR3 residues: CASSSSAEKLFF. For the CDR3, the DNA is TGTGCCAGCAGCTCGTCAGCCGAAAAACTGTTTTTT.

There are many counts of this clonotype. The chain links TRBV18 to TRBJ1-2, with 9 positions matching TRBD1. Germline V gene sequence: CDR1 KGHSH, CDR2 LQKENI. The CDR3 totals 15 residues. The ends lost 6 bases at V and 0 bases at J; junction bases unmatched: 5. CDR3 sequence (DNA): TGTGCCAGCTCGGAGGGGACAGGGACTAACTATGGCTACACCTTC. It codes for CASSEGTGTNYGYTF.

The table lists this clonotype with a count of one. The chain carries TRBV10-3 and TRBJ1-2; 7 positions match TRBD1. V was clipped by 3 bases and J by 5 bases; unmatched bases: 9. CDR1 and CDR2 (germline): ENHRY, SYGVKD. The CDR3 totals 15 residues. CDR3 bases: TGTGCCATCAGTGAAATTAGGACAGGAGATTATGGCTACACCTTC. Encoded protein: CAISEIRTGDYGYTF.

The J gene is TRBJ2-7, the V gene TRBV29-1, with 8 bases matching TRBD2. The CDR3 loop spans 13 amino acids. Germline lookup yields CDR1 SQVTM and CDR2 ANQGSEA. J was trimmed by 0 bases and V by 7 bases; bases with no gene match: 5. CDR3 residues: CSATLADSYEQYF. CDR3 bases: TGCAGCGCCACACTAGCGGACTCCTACGAGCAGTACTTC.

This clonotype was detected a few times. The chain employs TRBV20-1 and TRBJ2-7; perhaps TRBD1 as D (6 bases). Germline assignment: CDR1 DFQATT and CDR2 SNEGSKA (reference sequence). V was pared by 3 bases and J by 9 bases, with 9 bases between. The CDR3 runs to 10 residues. This chain's CDR3 is CSASVQGQYF. CDR3 DNA sequence: TGCAGTGCTAGTGTACAGGGGCAGTACTTC.

The chain combines TRBV5-1 with TRBJ2-5; D gene unclear. There are 13 residues in the CDR3. Germline V gene lookup returns CDR1 SGHRS and CDR2 YFSETQ. V gave up 4 bases and J gave up 6 bases, with 13 bases separating them. The CDR3 DNA follows: TGCGCCAGCAGCCGGCCTTCTGAGAAGACCCAGTACTTC. It yields the protein CASSRPSEKTQYF.

The CDR3 DNA follows: TGTGCCAGCAGTCTTAGCGGGAGTGTTGAGCAGTTCTTC. Protein sequence: CASSLSGSVEQFF. This chain uses TRBV6-2 or TRBV6-3 with TRBJ2-1; 9 bases line up with TRBD2. CDR1 and CDR2 (germline): MNHEY, SVGEGT. There are 13 residues in the CDR3. The V segment lost 5 bases and the J segment 9 bases; nucleotides outside the gene matches: 5.

The count of this clonotype is one. The chain employs TRBV4-2 and TRBJ1-4; D uncertain. This CDR3 is built from 15 residues. V lost 2 bases, J lost 0 bases, and 7 bases lay in between. Germline V gene sequence: CDR1 LGHNA, CDR2 YNFKEQ. The CDR3 region has the DNA TGTGCCAGCAGCCAACTTGCCGCAACTAATGAAAAACTGTTTTTT. Its translation: CASSQLAATNEKLFF.

This clonotype was picked up a small number of times. This chain connects TRBV5-6 to TRBJ1-4; the D is unclear. This CDR3 is 13 amino acids long. Germline-derived CDR1 and CDR2 are SGHDT and YYEEEE. Trimming cost V 4 bases and J 7 bases, with 11 bases left between them. The CDR3 DNA reads TGTGCCAGCAGCGTATGGATGGGTGAAAAACTGTTTTTT. It translates to CASSVWMGEKLFF.

The rearrangement links TRBV6-1 to TRBJ2-7; 9 bases map to TRBD1. Trimming took 3 bases from V and 5 from J; bases not matched to a gene: 2. Per the germline V gene, CDR1 is MNHNS and CDR2 is SASEGT. The CDR3 sequence is 13 residues long. The CDR3 reads CASSERDRDEQYF. In nucleotides, the CDR3 is TGTGCCAGCAGTGAGAGGGACAGGGACGAGCAGTACTTC.

J is TRBJ2-1 and V is TRBV15; D is possibly TRBD2 (6 bases). Germline V gene sequence: CDR1 LNHNV, CDR2 YYDKDF (reference sequence). This CDR3 has 15 residues. V was trimmed by 1 base and J by 2 bases, leaving 9 bases between them. As DNA, the CDR3 is TGTGCCACCAGCAGAGTGGGAGGAACCTACAATGAGCAGTTCTTC. Translating it yields CATSRVGGTYNEQFF.

This clonotype was observed once. The V and J genes are TRBV28 and TRBJ1-2; D is perhaps TRBD1 (6 bases). V lost 2 bases, J lost 4 bases, and 14 bases lay in between. Germline V gene data show CDR1 as MDHEN and CDR2 as SYDVKM. The CDR3 sequence is 15 residues long. CDR3 sequence reads: CASSLPYRDIYGYTF. In nucleotides, the CDR3 is TGTGCCAGCAGTTTACCCTATCGGGACATCTATGGCTACACCTTC.

CDR3 sequence reads: CASRGLGGTEAFF. The CDR3 nucleotides are TGTGCCAGCAGGGGCTTGGGGGGCACTGAAGCTTTCTTT. The chain carries TRBV7-3 and TRBJ1-1, with D possibly TRBD1 on 5 matching bases. CDR1 and CDR2 (germline): SGHTA, FQGTGA. V lost 6 bases and J 4 bases, leaving 12 bases between the germline ends. The CDR3 spans 13 residues.

This clonotype was detected only once. A read error may explain this, as a much larger clone is one base away. The chain employs TRBV29-1 and TRBJ2-7; D not resolved. Deletions cut 4 bases from V and 9 bases from J, with 16 bases between. The CDR3 is 12 residues long. Germline V CDR1 and CDR2: SQVTM, ANQGSEA. The CDR3 DNA reads TGCAGCGTTGGGGCCGTTGGAGTGCGGCAGTACTTC. Its translation: CSVGAVGVRQYF.

Here the CDR3 reads CASRLAGVSYNEQFF. In nucleotides, the CDR3 is TGCGCCAGCAGATTAGCGGGAGTCTCCTACAATGAGCAGTTCTTC. The chain links TRBV5-1 to TRBJ2-1; 9 nucleotides line up with TRBD2. The CDR3 has 15 amino acids. After removal of 5 bases from V and 0 bases from J, the junction contained 3 bases not matched to a gene. Germline CDR1 and CDR2: SGHRS and YFSETQ.

To note about this clonotype: A much larger clone is a single base away; this may be a read error. The genes are TRBV12-3 or TRBV12-4 and TRBJ2-1; 9 nucleotides match TRBD2. V was clipped by 2 bases and J by 4 bases; unmatched bases: 6. The CDR3 totals 16 residues. CDR3 bases: TGTGCCAGCAGTTTATCGGCTAGCGGGAAATACAATGAGCAGTTCTTC. It yields the protein CASSLSASGKYNEQFF.

Many counts were recorded for this clonotype. This chain uses TRBV29-1 with TRBJ2-5, with D perhaps given as TRBD1 or TRBD2 (5 bases each). The CDR3 has 13 residues. Germline lookup yields CDR1 SQVTM and CDR2 ANQGSEA. CDR3 in amino acids: CASSSGGQETQYF. For the CDR3, the DNA is TGCGCCTCGTCGAGTGGGGGTCAAGAGACCCAGTACTTC.

The chain links TRBV7-9 to TRBJ1-1; no reliable D call. V was trimmed by 5 bases and J by 4 bases, leaving 14 bases between them. Per the germline V gene, CDR1 is SEHNR and CDR2 is FQNEAQ (reference sequence). The CDR3 spans 14 residues. The DNA for the CDR3 is TGTGCCAGCAGCGACCGGGCTTCGGCCACTGAAGCTTTCTTT. It yields the protein CASSDRASATEAFF.

This clonotype was detected many times. The chain combines TRBV20-1 with TRBJ2-1, with 9 bases lining up with TRBD1. Germline V CDR1 and CDR2: DFQATT, SNEGSKA (reference sequence). The trim removed 0 bases at V and 4 bases at J, leaving 4 bases unmatched. CDR3 length equals 15 residues. The CDR3 spells CSARDLDRGYNEQFF. The CDR3, as DNA: TGCAGTGCTAGAGATCTGGACAGGGGATACAATGAGCAGTTCTTC.

This clonotype was detected ten times or more. V gene TRBV24-1 combines with J gene TRBJ2-7; no clear D. The CDR3 length is 8 residues. The V end lost 12 bases, the J end lost 6 bases, and 5 bases lay between the germline ends. Germline lookup yields CDR1 KGHDR and CDR2 SFDVKD. The CDR3 DNA is TGTGCCCCCTCCGAGCAGTACTTC. Encoded protein: CAPSEQYF.